The 2 T cell receptor beta chains reported below all come from one sample, sequenced in a study of shared clonotypes between healthy human individuals. CD45RO negativity and positive selection for CCR7 defined naive CD8 cells, a population that excluded terminally differentiated effector memory CD45RA+ cells. TCRdb's copy holds only in-frame clones and misses some; the assay was immunoSEQ multiplex PCR. The table includes around 1.9 million clones, over 85% detected once. The sample consisted of naive CD8+ T cells from PBMCs. Receptors originate from a man aged 18 to 30 in good health. Some clones in this sample may be carry-over from other donors' samples.

This sequence joins TRBV7-2 and TRBJ2-3, with D perhaps being TRBD1 or TRBD2 (6 bases each). Between the trimmed V and J ends, which lost 2 bases and 3 bases, there was a span of 18 bases. Germline V gene sequence: CDR1 SGHTA, CDR2 FQGNSA. CDR3 length equals 17 residues. The CDR3 nucleotides read TGTGCCAGCAGCTTATGGCCCCGGGGGCGTTCGACAGATACGCAGTATTTT. Protein sequence: CASSLWPRGRSTDTQYF. Using reference TRBV7-2 and TRBJ2-3 for the parts outside the CDR3, the full variable domain is GAGVSQSPSNKVTEKGKDVELRCDPISGHTALYWYRQSLGQGLEFLIYFQGNSAPDKSGLPSDRFSAERTGGSVSTLTIQRTQQEDSAVYLCASSLWPRGRSTDTQYFGPGTRLTVL.

The chain carries TRBV9 and TRBJ2-1; 7 nucleotides line up with TRBD1. Germline CDR1 is SGDLS and CDR2 is YYNGEE. The CDR3 extends over 15 amino acids. V trimming: 0 bases; J trimming: 4 bases; junction bases outside the gene matches: 4. The chain's CDR3 is CASSVGDRRYNEQFF. In DNA form, the CDR3 reads TGTGCCAGCAGCGTAGGGGACAGAAGATACAATGAGCAGTTCTTC.